This T cell receptor (beta chain) was obtained from a study of Graves' ophthalmopathy and Graves' hyperthyroidism. This clonotype was picked up many times. Transcripts of RNA were the source for amplifying TCR beta CDR3 regions. An opening RT-PCR round employed HTBI primers and preceded a second-round multiplex PCR. TCRdb reprocessed the multiplex PCR reads with MiXCR, giving one entry per CDR3 protein. In the table there are about 420,000 distinct CDR3 sequences, under 25% of which are singletons. The CDR3 is 18 amino acids. V lost 5 bases, J lost 0 bases, and 12 bases stayed unmatched. Germline CDR1 MDHEN, CDR2 SYDVKM.

V is TRBV28 and J is TRBJ1-3, with 8 bases lining up with TRBD1. The TCR was taken from a woman between 18 and 30 years old with stable Graves' hyperthyroidism. Specimen: peripheral blood. CDR3 loop: CASSERPGTGNSGNTIYF. In DNA form, the CDR3 reads TGTGCCAGCAGTGAACGTCCCGGGACAGGAAACTCTGGAAACACCATATATTTT. Using reference TRBV28 and TRBJ1-3 for the parts outside the CDR3, the full variable domain is DVKVTQSSRYLVKRTGEKVFLECVQDMDHENMFWYRQDPGLGLRLIYFSYDVKMKEKGDIPEGYSVSREKKERFSLILESASTNQTSMYLCASSERPGTGNSGNTIYFGEGSWLTVV.